The next 18 T cell receptor beta chains were all read from a single sample in a study of cytomegalovirus exposure and HLA in healthy donors (dated by TCRdb to about 2017). Preparation of the library involved the immunoSEQ multiplex PCR assay. For the multiplex PCR, a mixture combining 60 forward primers for TCR Vbeta segments and 13 reverse primers for TCR Jbeta segments was used. In TCRdb, the immuneACCESS table is reduced to in-frame sequences with V and J assigned. These tables do not hold every clone; where another copy was compared, an unresolved V gene accounts for under half, and the others remain unexplained. For this sample there are 120,000 or so clones; more than 75% appear just once. The ten largest clones take up 1.5% to 2% of the sample. Sample: PBMCs. These receptors were obtained from a man between 40 and 49 years old in good health and CMV-seronegative.

This clone was found a few times. V gene TRBV7-8 combines with J gene TRBJ1-5, with TRBD1 identical over 7 bases. CDR1 is SGHVS and CDR2 is FQNEAQ in the germline V gene. The CDR3 covers 18 residues. J gave up 0 bases and V 3 bases, and 11 bases lay outside the gene matches. The DNA of the CDR3 is TGTGCCAGCAGCTTCACCGGGACAGTGGACCGTAGCAATCAGCCCCAGCATTTT. It specifies CASSFTGTVDRSNQPQHF.

This clone was picked up one time. The chain joins TRBV7-6 to TRBJ2-2; TRBD2 agrees at 11 bases. Germline-derived CDR1 and CDR2 are SGHVS and FNYEAQ. The CDR3 contains 17 residues. The V segment lost 3 bases and the J segment 7 bases; nucleotides outside the gene matches: 10. CDR3 in amino acids: CASSLKPASGGLGELFF. The CDR3 bases are TGTGCCAGCAGCTTGAAGCCGGCTAGCGGGGGGCTCGGGGAGCTGTTTTTT.

The V call is TRBV9, the J call TRBJ1-1, with 8 bases lining up with TRBD1. Losses at the gene ends were 4 bases for V and 1 base for J; bases not matched to a gene: 6. Germline V gives CDR1 SGDLS, CDR2 YYNGEE. The CDR3 is 15 amino acids. CDR3 region: CASSNRGTPNTEAFF. The CDR3, as DNA: TGTGCCAGCAGCAACAGGGGGACACCGAACACTGAAGCTTTCTTT.

The V and J genes are TRBV15 and TRBJ1-3; D remains ambiguous. The V end was cut by 5 bases, the J end by 4 bases, with 12 bases between. The length of the CDR3 is 14 residues. Germline CDR1 LNHNV, CDR2 YYDKDF (reference sequence). CDR3 protein: CATSSEGLGNTIYF. The CDR3 DNA sequence: TGTGCCACCAGCTCAGAGGGTCTAGGAAACACCATATATTTT. The variable domain in full, completed from reference TRBV15 and TRBJ1-3, reads DAMVIQNPRYQVTQFGKPVTLSCSQTLNHNVMYWYQQKSSQAPKLLFHYYDKDFNNEADTPDNFQSRRPNTSFCFLDIRSPGLGDTAMYLCATSSEGLGNTIYFGEGSWLTVV.

The genes are TRBV7-8 and TRBJ1-5; D is unresolved. V lost 5 bases to trimming and J lost 0 bases, with 5 bases between them. Germline-derived CDR1 and CDR2 are SGHVS and FQNEAQ. The CDR3 totals 13 residues. CDR3 nucleotides: TGTGCCAGCAGCCAAAATAGCAATCAGCCCCAGCATTTT. Its translation is CASSQNSNQPQHF.

The chain is built from TRBV4-1 and TRBJ1-5; 9 bases map to TRBD1. The germline V gene has CDR1 MGHRA and CDR2 YSYEKL. The CDR3 consists of 18 residues. The V gene end was trimmed by 1 base and the J gene end by 5 bases; junction bases not matched to a gene: 12. CDR3 sequence (DNA): TGCGCCAGCAGCCAAGCAAGGGACAGGGCTGACGTAGATCAGCCCCAGCATTTT. This encodes CASSQARDRADVDQPQHF.

The chain uses TRBV4-1 and TRBJ2-3; 9 bases agree with TRBD2. The germline gives CDR1 MGHRA, CDR2 YSYEKL. After removal of 0 bases from V and 8 bases from J, the junction contained 9 bases not matched to a gene. CDR3 length equals 16 residues. The CDR3 region has the DNA TGCGCCAGCAGCCAAGAGCCAGCGGGGGGCGTAGGTACGCAGTATTTT. Amino acid sequence: CASSQEPAGGVGTQYF.

This chain joins TRBV5-4 and TRBJ2-1; 13 bases map to TRBD2. The CDR3 spans 18 residues. J lost 0 bases, V lost 2 bases, and 5 bases had no gene match. Germline lookup yields CDR1 SGHNT and CDR2 YYREEE (reference sequence). DNA of the CDR3: TGTGCCAGCAGCTTCAGACTAGCGGGGGGTCCCTCCTACAATGAGCAGTTCTTC. This encodes CASSFRLAGGPSYNEQFF. Filled out from reference TRBV5-4 and TRBJ2-1, the complete variable domain reads ETGVTQSPTHLIKTRGQQVTLRCSSQSGHNTVSWYQQALGQGPQFIFQYYREEENGRGNFPPRFSGLQFPNYSSELNVNALELDDSALYLCASSFRLAGGPSYNEQFFGPGTRLTVL.

V usage is TRBV27 and J usage is TRBJ2-3, with 9 bases lining up with TRBD1. This CDR3 contains 17 residues. Germline V gives CDR1 MNHEY, CDR2 SMNVEV (reference sequence). J lost 5 bases, V lost 6 bases, and 15 bases had no gene match. The CDR3 nucleotides are TGTGCCAGCAGAAGGTTTGTAACAGGGGGCAGAGGAGATACGCAGTATTTT. This encodes CASRRFVTGGRGDTQYF.

This rearrangement joins TRBV19 to TRBJ1-1; 9 nucleotides match TRBD1. The CDR3 extends over 14 amino acids. V was pared by 7 bases and J by 4 bases, with 7 bases of the junction left unmatched. The germline CDR1 and CDR2 sequences are LNHDA and SQIVND (reference sequence). The CDR3 loop is CASTRTGEGTEAFF. CDR3 nucleotides: TGTGCCAGTACCCGGACAGGGGAGGGCACTGAAGCTTTCTTT.

V is TRBV2 and J is TRBJ2-3; D possibly corresponds to TRBD1 (6 bases). The germline V and J ends were trimmed by 6 bases and 4 bases, with 8 bases remaining between them. This CDR3 contains 12 residues. Looked up from germline, CDR1 is SNHLY and CDR2 is FYNNEI. The CDR3: CASRQGADTQYF. In nucleotides, the CDR3 is TGTGCCAGCAGACAGGGCGCAGATACGCAGTATTTT.

V is TRBV9 and J is TRBJ2-3; D is unresolved. V was cut by 0 bases and J by 0 bases, with 8 bases left in between. Germline V CDR1 and CDR2: SGDLS, YYNGEE. This CDR3 region has 15 residues. This CDR3 is CASSVDTVSTDTQYF. Here the CDR3 DNA reads TGTGCCAGCAGCGTAGACACAGTTAGCACAGATACGCAGTATTTT.

The chain is built from TRBV7-9 and TRBJ2-1, with no clear D. The CDR3 is 14 amino acids. In germline, CDR1 is SEHNR, CDR2 FQNEAQ (reference sequence). The V end lost 4 bases, the J end lost 0 bases, and 7 bases lay between the germline ends. CDR3 region: CASSSPSSYNEQFF. The CDR3 DNA reads TGTGCCAGCAGCTCGCCGAGCTCCTACAATGAGCAGTTCTTC.

This clone was recorded once. This sequence joins TRBV30 and TRBJ2-2; 8 bases map to TRBD2. The length of the CDR3 is 14 residues. J gave up 4 bases and V 4 bases, and 5 bases lay outside the gene matches. Germline V lookup: CDR1 GTSNPN, CDR2 SVGIG (reference sequence). As DNA, the CDR3 is TGTGCCTGGAAGGGCGGGGGGACCACCGGGGAGCTGTTTTTT. Translating gives CAWKGGGTTGELFF.

The genes are TRBV2 and TRBJ1-1; D is possibly TRBD1 (5 bases). CDR1 SNHLY and CDR2 FYNNEI come from the germline V gene. This CDR3 is built from 13 residues. Trimming left V 4 bases short and J 4 bases short, with 10 bases between. CDR3 bases: TGTGCCAGCAGTGGGCAGGGAATCACTGAAGCTTTCTTT. Protein product: CASSGQGITEAFF.

The chain links TRBV28 to TRBJ2-5; tentative D call: TRBD1 (5 bases). Trimming stripped 7 bases from V and 4 bases from J, with 10 bases between. Germline V CDR1 and CDR2: MDHEN, SYDVKM. This CDR3 has 12 residues. The CDR3 is CASIDSTETQYF. In DNA form, the CDR3 reads TGTGCCAGCATTGACAGTACAGAGACCCAGTACTTC. Variable domain in full (rest from reference TRBV28 and TRBJ2-5): DVKVTQSSRYLVKRTGEKVFLECVQDMDHENMFWYRQDPGLGLRLIYFSYDVKMKEKGDIPEGYSVSREKKERFSLILESASTNQTSMYLCASIDSTETQYFGPGTRLLVL.

This chain links TRBV19 with TRBJ2-7; 7 bases are shared with TRBD1. The CDR3 has 14 amino acids. J gave up 8 bases and V 3 bases, and 10 bases lay outside the gene matches. The V gene's germline CDR1 is LNHDA and CDR2 SQIVND (reference sequence). The CDR3 DNA sequence: TGTGCCAGTAGTATGGGATCGGCAGGGGGAAAGCAGTACTTC. It is translated as CASSMGSAGGKQYF. Full variable domain (outside the CDR3, taken from reference TRBV19 and TRBJ2-7): DGGITQSPKYLFRKEGQNVTLSCEQNLNHDAMYWYRQDPGQGLRLIYYSQIVNDFQKGDIAEGYSVSREKKESFPLTVTSAQKNPTAFYLCASSMGSAGGKQYFGPGTRLTVT.

The chain joins TRBV7-6 to TRBJ1-3, with D hard to call. Germline loops: CDR1 SGHVS, CDR2 FNYEAQ. V lost 1 base to trimming and J lost 0 bases, with 4 bases between them. This CDR3 has 14 amino acids. CDR3 DNA sequence: TGTGCCAGCAGCTTAGTCAGCTCTGGAAACACCATATATTTT. Amino acids: CASSLVSSGNTIYF.